The 24 T cell receptor beta chains given below trace back to one sample, sequenced in a study of T-cell memory formation after mild COVID-19. TCRdb passed the 5' RACE reads through MiXCR, listing each CDR3 protein once. The table includes fewer than 250,000 distinct CDR3 sequences, roughly 10% detected once. Material for sequencing was PBMCs or a T cell subset sorted from them (not recorded which). These receptors all come from a man aged 18-30 years who had mild COVID-19 (a few samples of this study predate the infection). Cell type and time point are not known.

The V and J genes are TRBV20-1 and TRBJ2-2; the match to TRBD2 covers 9 bases. Trimming removed 1 base from V and 0 bases from J; junction bases left unmatched: 6. Germline CDR1 reads DFQATT; CDR2 reads SNEGSKA (reference sequence). The length of the CDR3 is 17 residues. In DNA, the CDR3 is TGCAGTGCTAGAGGGGCCCAGCGGGGGGCGAACACCGGGGAGCTGTTTTTT. This encodes CSARGAQRGANTGELFF.

This clonotype was found many times. The V call is TRBV7-2, the J call TRBJ2-5, with D perhaps matching TRBD2 (5 bases). Per germline, CDR1 SGHTA and CDR2 FQGNSA. Trimming took off 5 bases at V and 1 base at J, with 11 bases between the two ends. The CDR3 is 14 residues long. DNA of the CDR3: TGTGCCAGCAGCCCCTTCGGGATCCAAGAGACCCAGTACTTC. This codes for CASSPFGIQETQYF.

The chain employs TRBV4-1 and TRBJ1-2; D may be TRBD1 (6 bases). Trimming shortened V by 1 base and J by 1 base, and 13 bases separated the two germline ends. Germline V CDR1 and CDR2: MGHRA, YSYEKL. The length of the CDR3 is 16 residues. CDR3 in amino acids: CASSQVGQTNNYGYTF. DNA of the CDR3: TGCGCCAGCAGCCAAGTAGGACAGACGAATAACTATGGCTACACCTTC.

The V and J genes are TRBV6-4 and TRBJ1-2; TRBD1 agrees at 9 bases. The junction had 12 bases not matched to a gene; V was cut back by 0 bases and J by 4 bases. CDR1 MRHNA and CDR2 SNTAGT come from the germline V gene. This CDR3 comprises 18 residues. The CDR3 sequence is CASSDSGTGSSRGYGYTF. The CDR3 bases are TGTGCCAGCAGTGACTCGGGGACAGGGTCTTCTAGAGGCTATGGCTACACCTTC.

The chain links TRBV24-1 to TRBJ2-2; 8 bases are a match to TRBD1. The CDR3 has 20 residues. The junction had 20 bases not matched to a gene; V was cut back by 9 bases and J by 0 bases. The V gene's germline CDR1 is KGHDR and CDR2 SFDVKD. CDR3 DNA: TGTGCCACCGGCCCCCTCAGTTCCGGACAGGGAGTTGCGAACACCGGGGAGCTGTTTTTT. This gives the protein CATGPLSSGQGVANTGELFF.

This clonotype has more than one count but fewer than ten. This chain links TRBV12-3 or TRBV12-4 with TRBJ2-1; D is possibly TRBD1 or TRBD2 (5 bases each). The CDR3 length is 16 residues. V was shortened by 2 bases and J by 8 bases, with 19 bases between the two germline ends. The CDR3 nucleotides are TGTGCCAGCAGTTTAAGGGCCGGGGCTGCAGGACATGAGCAGTTCTTC. Residues: CASSLRAGAAGHEQFF.

This clonotype was counted a few times. This chain uses TRBV12-3 or TRBV12-4 with TRBJ1-1; TRBD1 agrees at 8 bases. The CDR3 consists of 14 residues. V lost 6 bases to trimming and J lost 0 bases; unmatched junction nucleotides: 3. This CDR3 is CASRRQGLNTEAFF. In nucleotides, the CDR3 is TGTGCCAGCAGGAGACAGGGGTTGAACACTGAAGCTTTCTTT.

This clonotype occurred many times. V gene TRBV4-3 combines with J gene TRBJ2-3; D is unresolved. The CDR3 runs to 14 residues. CDR1 LGHNA and CDR2 YSLEER come from the germline V gene. V lost 1 base and J 2 bases, leaving 7 bases between the germline ends. CDR3 amino acids: CASSQGVYTDTQYF. Here the CDR3 DNA reads TGCGCCAGCAGCCAAGGGGTTTACACAGATACGCAGTATTTT.

This clonotype was seen only a few times. This sequence joins TRBV28 and TRBJ2-3; D is uncertain. The V and J ends lost 6 bases and 1 base respectively, with 8 bases between them. The CDR3 length is 13 residues. Germline CDR1 MDHEN, CDR2 SYDVKM. The CDR3 reads CASRTGGTDTQYF. The DNA of the CDR3 is TGTGCCAGCAGGACTGGAGGCACAGATACGCAGTATTTT.

In this sample, this clonotype turned up a few times. CDR3 sequence reads: CASSLRTVNTGELFF. CDR3 nucleotides: TGCGCCAGCAGCCTTCGGACGGTCAACACCGGGGAGCTGTTTTTT. The chain combines TRBV5-1 with TRBJ2-2; no clear D gene. This CDR3 contains 15 residues. V lost 4 bases to trimming and J lost 2 bases, with 12 bases between them. Looked up from germline, CDR1 is SGHRS and CDR2 is YFSETQ.

This clonotype was found a few times. V is TRBV6-6 and J is TRBJ1-3; D call uncertain. The CDR3 is made up of 15 amino acids. V was clipped by 2 bases and J by 2 bases, with 10 bases between them. Germline V gives CDR1 MNHNY, CDR2 SVGAGI (reference sequence). CDR3 DNA: TGTGCCAGCAGTTACGGGGAGCCCCCTGGAAACACCATATATTTT. Translation gives CASSYGEPPGNTIYF.

This sequence joins TRBV2 and TRBJ2-3, with TRBD2 matching 8 bases. The CDR3 has 15 residues. The germline V gene encodes CDR1 SNHLY and CDR2 FYNNEI. Trimming removed 3 bases from V and 1 base from J; junction bases left unmatched: 3. The CDR3 nucleotides read TGTGCCAGCAGTGAGGCGGGGGGCGGCACAGATACGCAGTATTTT. Encoded protein: CASSEAGGGTDTQYF.

This clonotype was seen a few times. V is TRBV7-9 and J is TRBJ2-1, with 9 bases that match TRBD2. V lost 5 bases, J lost 5 bases, and 10 bases stayed unmatched. Germline V gene sequence: CDR1 SEHNR, CDR2 FQNEAQ (reference sequence). The length of the CDR3 is 16 residues. CDR3 sequence reads: CASSLRTSELHNEQFF. CDR3 in DNA: TGTGCCAGCAGCCTTCGGACTAGCGAACTCCACAATGAGCAGTTCTTC. The full variable domain, its missing parts supplied by reference TRBV7-9 and TRBJ2-1, is DTGVSQNPRHKITKRGQNVTFRCDPISEHNRLYWYRQTLGQGPEFLTYFQNEAQLEKSRLLSDRFSAERPKGSFSTLEIQRTEQGDSAMYLCASSLRTSELHNEQFFGPGTRLTVL.

This clonotype has only a few counts. The J gene is TRBJ2-5, the V gene TRBV20-1, with 8 bases aligning to TRBD2. After removal of 4 bases from V and 5 bases from J, the junction contained 15 bases not matched to a gene. The CDR3 totals 16 residues. The germline V gene has CDR1 DFQATT and CDR2 SNEGSKA (reference sequence). The CDR3 DNA is TGCAGTGCTACAGGGGTCGGCGGGGGGACGGTGGAGACCCAGTACTTC. Translated, it gives CSATGVGGGTVETQYF.

The chain recombines TRBV5-1 with TRBJ1-1, with D uncertain. V was trimmed by 2 bases and J by 4 bases, leaving 6 bases between them. The V gene's germline CDR1 is SGHRS and CDR2 YFSETQ. This CDR3 is built from 12 residues. The CDR3 protein is CASSFEFTEAFF. CDR3 sequence (DNA): TGCGCCAGCAGCTTCGAATTCACTGAAGCTTTCTTT.

A word on this clonotype: At one of its ends the junction is not consistent with the germline gene, which may arise from a read error. CDR3 DNA sequence: TGCGCCAGCAGCTTGTCAGAGGGGGATACGAAGTATTTT. It encodes CASSLSEGDTKYF. V is TRBV5-1 and J is TRBJ2-3, with a possible D match to TRBD1 (6 bases). Germline CDR1 and CDR2: SGHRS and YFSETQ. The CDR3 runs 13 residues.

The V gene is TRBV5-4, the J gene TRBJ2-6, with TRBD2 identical over 7 bases. Germline CDR1 reads SGHNT; CDR2 reads YYREEE (reference sequence). Trimming at V came to 0 bases and at J to 4 bases, leaving 4 bases not matched to a gene. The CDR3 contains 16 residues. The CDR3 DNA reads as TGTGCCAGCAGCTTGGCCGGGGGGACCGGGGCCAACGTCCTGACTTTC. As protein: CASSLAGGTGANVLTF.

The V gene is TRBV5-1, the J gene TRBJ1-1, with unresolved D. The CDR3 covers 16 residues. V was trimmed by 1 base and J by 1 base, leaving 14 bases between them. Germline lookup yields CDR1 SGHRS and CDR2 YFSETQ. The CDR3 here is CASSLLPFGENTEAFF. The CDR3 DNA is TGCGCCAGCAGCTTGCTGCCCTTTGGCGAGAACACTGAAGCTTTCTTT.

The chain joins TRBV9 to TRBJ2-3, with a tentative D call TRBD2 (6 bases). This CDR3 comprises 14 residues. Trimming removed 7 bases at V and 0 bases at J, with 12 bases between. Germline-derived CDR1 and CDR2 are SGDLS and YYNGEE. The CDR3 is CASGGGISTDTQYF. The DNA of the CDR3 is TGTGCCAGCGGTGGGGGGATAAGCACAGATACGCAGTATTTT.

This chain joins TRBV5-1 and TRBJ2-2; TRBD1 might be the D (6 bases). Trimming pared 0 bases from V and 0 bases from J, leaving 12 bases between. In germline, CDR1 is SGHRS, CDR2 YFSETQ. CDR3 size: 17 residues. This chain's CDR3 is CASSLGTDPANTGELFF. In DNA, the CDR3 is TGCGCCAGCAGCTTGGGGACAGATCCCGCGAACACCGGGGAGCTGTTTTTT.

Only a few counts were recorded for this clonotype. The chain uses TRBV7-8 and TRBJ2-5; D is undetermined. Germline assignment: CDR1 SGHVS and CDR2 FQNEAQ. The CDR3 covers 11 residues. V gave up 6 bases and J gave up 2 bases, with 4 bases separating them. In DNA, the CDR3 is TGTGCCAGCAGACAGCAAGAGACCCAGTACTTC. The encoded protein is CASRQQETQYF.

This clonotype came up a few times. This chain connects TRBV20-1 to TRBJ1-6, with a tentative D call TRBD1 (6 bases). CDR3 length: 14 residues. Looked up from germline, CDR1 is DFQATT and CDR2 is SNEGSKA (reference sequence). The V and J ends lost 5 bases and 4 bases respectively, with 12 bases between them. The CDR3 DNA is TGCAGTGCTGAGGGGGGACAATATAATTCACCCCTCCACTTT. This sequence encodes CSAEGGQYNSPLHF.

In the case of this clonotype: This may arise from a read error, as a much more abundant clone is one base away. The chain is built from TRBV12-3 or TRBV12-4 and TRBJ2-6, with D maybe TRBD1 (5 bases). This CDR3 is built from 15 residues. The CDR3 is CASSFFPSGAIVLTF. CDR3 DNA sequence: TGTGCCAGCAGTTTCTTCCCGTCTGGGGCCATCGTCCTGACTTTC.

The J gene is TRBJ2-3, the V gene TRBV24-1; D unresolved. Germline assignment: CDR1 KGHDR and CDR2 SFDVKD. This CDR3 is 13 amino acids long. Between the trimmed V and J ends, which lost 2 bases and 2 bases, there was a span of 4 bases. The CDR3 region has the DNA TGTGCCACCAGTGATTCTGCCACAGATACGCAGTATTTT. This encodes CATSDSATDTQYF.